The clone carrying this TCR beta chain was counted between two and nine times. Its specificity is not known. The data stem from a study of cytomegalovirus exposure and HLA in healthy donors. Primers for the PCR totalled 60 Vbeta and 13 Jbeta. The data were produced by immunoSEQ multiplex PCR, yet TCRdb's version contains in-frame clones alone and is incomplete. This table has approximately 210,000 clones, roughly four fifths appearing once. Study-level points and caveats: The likely explanation for a cluster of highly shared sequence variants was sequencing artifact.

The CDR3 has 14 residues. The V and J ends lost 0 bases and 10 bases respectively, with 16 bases between them. CDR1 and CDR2 from the germline V gene are SQVTM and ANQGSEA. The sequence came from a woman aged 30 to 39 in good health and CMV-seropositive. The sequenced sample was PBMCs. The J gene is TRBJ2-1, the V gene TRBV29-1; D might be TRBD2 (5 bases). The CDR3 DNA sequence: TGCAGCGTTGAAGATCAGCGGCAGACCGGGGAGCAGTTCTTC. This sequence encodes CSVEDQRQTGEQFF.